This T cell receptor (beta chain) was profiled in a study of blood T cell repertoires in COVID-19. Across the study: Samples representing acute and convalescent COVID-19 were sourced from the United States, Italy and Spain.

Sequencing was performed with immunoSEQ multiplex PCR; in TCRdb, only in-frame clones are kept and a portion is missing. The sample lists about 340,000 clones, roughly 90% seen once, with approximately 18% in the top ten. With 2 bases removed from V and 0 bases from J, the gap between germline ends came to 9 bases. This CDR3 contains 15 residues. CDR1 is MNHEY, CDR2 SVGEGT, per germline. The receptor was derived from a woman aged 25 to 39 who had recovered from COVID-19. The chain is built from TRBV6-2 or TRBV6-3 and TRBJ2-3, with no clear D. Sequenced material: PBMCs or T cells enriched from blood (not recorded which). CDR3 in DNA: TGTGCCAGCAGTTACCTGACATCTAGCACAGATACGCAGTATTTT. Protein: CASSYLTSSTDTQYF.